This entry describes one T cell receptor beta chain. Its matching antigen is unknown. These data come from a study of cytomegalovirus exposure and HLA in healthy donors. Overall study results and limits: A later analysis reportedly identified an Asian-associated ancestry cluster as carrying fewer N-insertions than the approximately 670-donor mean. Earlier findings revealed that most TCR beta V segments proved productive either about 90% or about 30% of the time. What was likely a sequencing artifact was a cluster of highly shared sequence variants. Later work showed greater clonal expansion in HLA-associated TCR beta chains than in equally common others.

The CDR3 runs 15 residues. The J segment lost 4 bases and the V segment lost 6 bases, leaving 9 bases of the junction unmatched. Germline CDR1 is MNHEY and CDR2 is SVGAGI. The PCR ran on 60 Vbeta and 13 Jbeta primers. Clones were read by immunoSEQ multiplex PCR, and TCRdb kept only the in-frame ones, dropping some. This sample's clone table lists 90,000 to 100,000 clones. The TCR comes from a woman in her twenties or thirties in good health and CMV-seronegative. The specimen was PBMCs. The chain is built from TRBV6-5 and TRBJ1-3; TRBD1 aligns across 7 bases. CDR3 sequence: CASSALEQGGNTIYF. The CDR3 region has the DNA TGTGCCAGCAGCGCCTTGGAACAGGGGGGAAACACCATATATTTT.